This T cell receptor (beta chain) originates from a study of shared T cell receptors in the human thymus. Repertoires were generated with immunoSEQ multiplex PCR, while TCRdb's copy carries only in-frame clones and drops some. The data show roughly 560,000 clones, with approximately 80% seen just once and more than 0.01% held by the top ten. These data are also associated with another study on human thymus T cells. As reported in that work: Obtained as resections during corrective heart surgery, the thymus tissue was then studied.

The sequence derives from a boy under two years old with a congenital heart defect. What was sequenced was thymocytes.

The CDR3 DNA sequence: TGTGCCAGCAGTGAAGCGTGGAGGGCCAACTATGGCTACACCTTC. Translation: CASSEAWRANYGYTF. V and J are TRBV2 and TRBJ1-2; no clear D gene. CDR3 length equals 15 residues. V gave up 0 bases and J gave up 2 bases, with 10 bases separating them. Germline V gives CDR1 SNHLY, CDR2 FYNNEI.